The 13 T cell receptor beta chains reported below all come from one sample, sequenced in a study of shared clonotypes between healthy human individuals. CD45RO-negative CD8 cells positively selected for CCR7 made up the naive population, which excluded terminally differentiated effector memory CD45RA+ cells. Clones were sequenced by immunoSEQ multiplex PCR, and TCRdb holds only the in-frame ones, with some missing. Of roughly 2.1 million clones listed, 90% to 95% were seen once; the top ten hold approximately 1.7%. The specimen was naive CD8+ T cells from PBMCs. These TCRs come from a man between 18 and 29 years old in good health. Some clones in this sample may be carry-over from other donors' samples.

J is TRBJ1-2 and V is TRBV7-9, with 8 bases aligning to TRBD1. Germline CDR1 reads SEHNR; CDR2 reads FQNEAQ (reference sequence). V was pared by 5 bases and J by 8 bases, with 22 bases of the junction left unmatched. The CDR3 length is 18 residues. CDR3 region: CASSPIGWGQDRLEGYTF. The CDR3 bases are TGTGCCAGCAGCCCAATAGGGTGGGGACAGGACCGCTTGGAGGGCTACACCTTC.

V is TRBV6-1 and J is TRBJ1-4; D may be TRBD1 (5 bases). Per the germline V gene, CDR1 is MNHNS and CDR2 is SASEGT. The CDR3 is made up of 18 amino acids. The V and J ends lost 2 bases and 6 bases respectively, with 22 bases between them. CDR3 region: CASSELGRVGTVYEKLFF. The CDR3 coding sequence is TGTGCCAGCAGTGAATTAGGCAGGGTGGGGACTGTATATGAAAAACTGTTTTTT.

The gene calls are TRBV25-1 and TRBJ2-3; D is undetermined. The length of the CDR3 is 13 residues. V gave up 3 bases and J gave up 5 bases, with 9 bases separating them. In germline, CDR1 is MGHDK, CDR2 SYGVNS. The CDR3 region has the DNA TGTGCCAGCAGTGAGCTAGGCAGAGATACGCAGTATTTT. The encoded protein is CASSELGRDTQYF.

This sequence joins TRBV7-9 and TRBJ2-5, with D unclear. The J call may be faulty, since TRBJ2-7 better matches the DNA end. Germline V gives CDR1 SEHNR, CDR2 FQNEAQ (reference sequence). The CDR3 spans 12 residues. DNA for the CDR3: TGTGCCAGCAGCCCCTACTCCTACGAGCAGTACTTC. Translating it yields CASSPYSYEQYF.

This chain joins TRBV7-8 and TRBJ2-1, with a possible D match to TRBD2 (5 bases). The CDR3 sequence is 13 residues long. Trimming removed 5 bases from V and 7 bases from J, with 12 bases in between. Germline lookup yields CDR1 SGHVS and CDR2 FQNEAQ. In DNA form, the CDR3 reads TGTGCCAGCAGCCCCACCAAGCGGAATGAGCAGTTCTTC. Translating it yields CASSPTKRNEQFF. Based on the CDR3 plus reference TRBV7-8 and TRBJ2-1, the full variable domain is GAGVSQSPRYKVAKRGQDVALRCDPISGHVSLFWYQQALGQGPEFLTYFQNEAQLDKSGLPSDRFFAERPEGSVSTLKIQRTQQEDSAVYLCASSPTKRNEQFFGPGTRLTVL.

This chain joins TRBV7-6 and TRBJ2-2; 9 positions agree with TRBD2. V gave up 1 base and J gave up 7 bases; unmatched junction bases: 7. The CDR3 extends over 16 amino acids. CDR1 and CDR2 (germline): SGHVS, FNYEAQ. CDR3 amino acids: CASSLVAGEDGGELFF. In DNA, the CDR3 is TGTGCCAGCAGCTTAGTAGCGGGAGAAGACGGCGGGGAGCTGTTTTTT. Full variable domain (missing parts from reference TRBV7-6 and TRBJ2-2): GAGVSQSPRYKVTKRGQDVALRCDPISGHVSLYWYRQALGQGPEFLTYFNYEAQQDKSGLPNDRFSAERPEGSISTLTIQRTEQRDSAMYRCASSLVAGEDGGELFFGEGSRLTVL.

The rearrangement links TRBV27 to TRBJ2-4; D is tentatively TRBD1 or TRBD2 (6 bases each). The CDR3 length is 17 residues. Germline V gene sequence: CDR1 MNHEY, CDR2 SMNVEV (reference sequence). V shed 7 bases and J shed 1 base, with 20 bases lying between them. Here the CDR3 DNA reads TGTGCCAGCACCCCGGGGGCAGGGATGGGGGCCAAAAACATTCAGTACTTC. This encodes CASTPGAGMGAKNIQYF.

The rearrangement uses TRBV27 and TRBJ2-1, with 7 bases that match TRBD1. The ends lost 6 bases at V and 0 bases at J; junction bases unmatched: 5. The CDR3 loop spans 15 amino acids. CDR1 is MNHEY, CDR2 SMNVEV, per germline (reference sequence). The CDR3 loop reads CASRGRTGSYNEQFF. In nucleotides, the CDR3 is TGTGCCAGCAGAGGAAGGACAGGCTCCTACAATGAGCAGTTCTTC.

The rearrangement links TRBV7-2 to TRBJ1-2, with 7 nucleotides matching TRBD1. The J segment lost 5 bases and the V segment lost 0 bases, leaving 6 bases of the junction unmatched. CDR1 is SGHTA and CDR2 is FQGNSA in the germline V gene. CDR3 length: 15 amino acids. The CDR3 region has the DNA TGTGCCAGCAGCTTAGCTGGGGGGACAGTTTATGGCTACACCTTC. Amino acids: CASSLAGGTVYGYTF.

A word on this clone: The same CDR3 can be traced to other DNA sequences in this sample. The chain links TRBV5-6 to TRBJ1-2; 7 nucleotides agree with TRBD1. V lost 0 bases, J lost 1 base, and 0 bases stayed unmatched. Germline V CDR1 and CDR2: SGHDT, YYEEEE. CDR3 length: 14 residues. DNA of the CDR3: TGTGCCAGCAGCTTGGGGGACAGTAACTATGGCTACACCTTC. Protein sequence: CASSLGDSNYGYTF.

The V gene is TRBV28, the J gene TRBJ2-1; no clear D. Looked up from germline, CDR1 is MDHEN and CDR2 is SYDVKM. The CDR3 runs 16 residues. V lost 2 bases to trimming and J lost 0 bases, with 11 bases between them. CDR3 sequence reads: CASSLHVSSSYNEQFF. CDR3 bases: TGTGCCAGCAGTTTACATGTCAGCAGCTCCTACAATGAGCAGTTCTTC.

The J gene is TRBJ2-5, the V gene TRBV18; a possible D gene is TRBD2 (5 bases). V was trimmed by 0 bases and J by 5 bases, leaving 16 bases between them. Looked up from germline, CDR1 is KGHSH and CDR2 is LQKENI. This CDR3 is built from 16 residues. This CDR3 is CASSPPLVEARETQYF. The CDR3 DNA is TGTGCCAGCTCACCACCCCTAGTGGAGGCCAGGGAGACCCAGTACTTC.

This chain joins TRBV5-1 and TRBJ2-4; 13 bases agree with TRBD2. CDR1 SGHRS and CDR2 YFSETQ come from the germline V gene. The CDR3 loop spans 16 amino acids. With V trimmed by 2 bases and J by 6 bases, 5 bases remained unmatched. CDR3 sequence reads: CASSFGLAGVTNIQYF. CDR3 bases: TGCGCCAGCAGCTTCGGACTAGCGGGAGTGACAAACATTCAGTACTTC. Complete variable domain (other parts from reference TRBV5-1 and TRBJ2-4): KAGVTQTPRYLIKTRGQQVTLSCSPISGHRSVSWYQQTPGQGLQFLFEYFSETQRNKGNFPGRFSGRQFSNSRSEMNVSTLELGDSALYLCASSFGLAGVTNIQYFGAGTRLSVL.